This T cell receptor (beta chain) was found in a study of regulatory T cells in long-lasting Graves disease. Notes on the study in general: TCR diversity in persistent Graves' patients was below that of newly diagnosed ones. The study found persistent patients shared more public clonotypes (fewer than 3,000) than new patients (around 870).

This sample's time point: newly diagnosed GD, antithyroid drugs for less than 3 months. PBMC-extracted RNA yielded the TCR library. The CDR3 loop spans 16 amino acids. J was trimmed by 4 bases and V by 5 bases; bases with no gene match: 11. TCR beta libraries were built with iRepertoire HTBI primers and Arm-PCR of CDR3 regions. MiXCR was run by TCRdb on the multiplex PCR reads, yielding one entry per CDR3 protein. The table lists some 500,000 distinct CDR3 sequences, roughly 14% of them singletons. Regarding this clonotype: Its antigen is not known.

The sample also formed part of further work on T cells in Graves' hyperthyroidism and ophthalmopathy. From that report: Diagnosis relied on clinical symptoms, serum thyroxine and TRAb, thyroid ultrasound and orbital computed tomography. First-round RT-PCR of the TCR CDR3 relied on the HTBI primer set.

The clonotype originates from a young man with Graves disease. The chain uses TRBV12-3 or TRBV12-4 and TRBJ2-4, with 7 positions matching TRBD2. The source material was peripheral blood mononuclear cells (PBMCs), sampled at new diagnosis, from a patient treated with antithyroid drugs. CDR3 nucleotide sequence: TGTGCCAGCAGTCACTCGGGGGGTGGGGGTAAAAACATTCAGTACTTC. Translation gives CASSHSGGGGKNIQYF.